These 2 T cell receptor beta chains came from one sample sequenced in a study of blood T cell repertoires in COVID-19. Using immunoSEQ multiplex PCR, the repertoire was profiled, and TCRdb retains in-frame clones only, with some absent. The sample includes around 99,000 clones, around three quarters seen only once; the top ten take about 4.5%. Source material: peripheral blood. Every receptor here comes from a human donor in a cohort sampled during active or convalescent COVID-19.

This chain connects TRBV7-9 to TRBJ2-5; 7 nucleotides match TRBD2. CDR1 SEHNR and CDR2 FQNEAQ come from the germline V gene (reference sequence). This CDR3 region has 15 residues. The trim removed 5 bases at V and 2 bases at J, leaving 8 bases unmatched. DNA of the CDR3: TGTGCCAGCAGCCCCCGACTAGCCCGGCAAGAGACCCAGTACTTC. Its protein is CASSPRLARQETQYF.

The rearrangement uses TRBV10-1 and TRBJ2-3; tentatively, D is TRBD2 (6 bases). There are 13 residues in the CDR3. Trimming cost V 9 bases and J 5 bases, with 15 bases left between them. CDR1 is WNHNN, CDR2 SYGVQD, per germline (reference sequence). The CDR3 coding sequence is TGCGCCAGTACTAGCAGGGTGGGAGATACGCAGTATTTT. Translating gives CASTSRVGDTQYF.